This T cell receptor beta chain was captured by sequencing in a study of regulatory T cells in long-lasting Graves disease. Combining iRepertoire HTBI primers with Arm-PCR of CDR3 regions, the authors built TCR beta libraries. TCRdb re-called the multiplex PCR reads through MiXCR, storing one row per CDR3 protein. Of around 470,000 distinct CDR3 sequences detected, 11% to 15% appear once; the ten largest clones hold approximately 15%. This clonotype was seen ten or more times. Its antigen is not identified. The CDR3 runs 16 residues. Germline V CDR1 and CDR2: PRHDT, FYEKMQ (reference sequence). V shed 2 bases, J shed 3 bases, and the junction held 9 bases outside the gene matches. Study results and caveats: Small numbers of samples may have cut accuracy.

As to time point: newly diagnosed GD, antithyroid drugs for less than 3 months. Scientists built the TCR library using RNA that was extracted from PBMCs. The same data also went into a second study, on T cells in Graves' hyperthyroidism and ophthalmopathy. In that study: Among the patients, aged 18 to 65, hyperthyroidism was newly diagnosed and had lasted under 2 months. Peripheral blood also featured most of the thyroid clonotypes expanded above 0.001.

The chain employs TRBV13 and TRBJ1-2, with 7 bases aligning to TRBD1. The TCR comes from a woman in her fifties or sixties with Graves disease. The sample in question was peripheral blood mononuclear cells (PBMCs), obtained at new diagnosis, from a patient treated with antithyroid drugs. CDR3 loop: CASSLLALQGDYGYTF. CDR3 bases: TGTGCCAGCAGCTTATTGGCCCTCCAGGGGGACTATGGCTACACCTTC.